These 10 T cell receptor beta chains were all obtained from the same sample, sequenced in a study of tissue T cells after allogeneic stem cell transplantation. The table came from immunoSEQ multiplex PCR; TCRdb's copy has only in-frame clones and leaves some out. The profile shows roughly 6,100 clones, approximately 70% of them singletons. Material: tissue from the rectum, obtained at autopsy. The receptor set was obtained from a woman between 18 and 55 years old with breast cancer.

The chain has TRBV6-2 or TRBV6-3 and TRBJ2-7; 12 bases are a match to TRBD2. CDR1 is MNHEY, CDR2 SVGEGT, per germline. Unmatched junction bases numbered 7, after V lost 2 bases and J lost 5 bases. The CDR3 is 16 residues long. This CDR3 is CASSYTETSGSDEQYF. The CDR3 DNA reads TGTGCCAGCAGTTACACCGAGACTAGCGGGAGCGACGAGCAGTACTTC.

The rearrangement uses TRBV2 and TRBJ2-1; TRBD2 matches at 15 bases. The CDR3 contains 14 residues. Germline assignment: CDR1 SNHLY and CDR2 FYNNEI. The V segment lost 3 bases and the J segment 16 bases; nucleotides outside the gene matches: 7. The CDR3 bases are TGTGCCAGCAGTGAGCGGACTAGCGGGAGGGCCGGTTTCTTC. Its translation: CASSERTSGRAGFF.

This chain's CDR3 is CASRWGDQPQHF. Here the CDR3 DNA reads TGTGCCAGCAGGTGGGGCGATCAGCCCCAGCATTTT. The chain couples TRBV6-5 to TRBJ1-5, with D maybe TRBD1 (5 bases). Trimming took 6 bases from V and 5 from J, leaving 8 bases between them. The CDR3 consists of 12 residues. The V gene's germline CDR1 is MNHEY and CDR2 SVGAGI.

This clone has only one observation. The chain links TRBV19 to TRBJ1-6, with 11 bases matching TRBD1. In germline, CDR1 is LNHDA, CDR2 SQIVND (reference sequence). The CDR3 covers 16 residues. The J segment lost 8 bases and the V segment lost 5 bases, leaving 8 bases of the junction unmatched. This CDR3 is CASSLRDRGFDSPLHF. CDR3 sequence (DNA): TGTGCCAGTAGTCTACGGGACAGGGGGTTTGATTCACCCCTCCACTTT.

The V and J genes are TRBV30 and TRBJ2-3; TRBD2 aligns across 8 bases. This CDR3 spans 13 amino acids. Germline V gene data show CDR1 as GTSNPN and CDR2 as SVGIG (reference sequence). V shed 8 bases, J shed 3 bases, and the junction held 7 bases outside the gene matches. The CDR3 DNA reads TGTGCCCGAAGCGGGGGCCCAACAGATACGCAGTATTTT. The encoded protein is CARSGGPTDTQYF.

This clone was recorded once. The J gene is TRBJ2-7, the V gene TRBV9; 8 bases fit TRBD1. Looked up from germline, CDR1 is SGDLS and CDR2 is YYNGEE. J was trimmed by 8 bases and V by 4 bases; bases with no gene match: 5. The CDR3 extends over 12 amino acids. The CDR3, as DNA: TGTGCCAGCAGCCTGACAGGGGAGCAGCAGTACTTC. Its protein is CASSLTGEQQYF.

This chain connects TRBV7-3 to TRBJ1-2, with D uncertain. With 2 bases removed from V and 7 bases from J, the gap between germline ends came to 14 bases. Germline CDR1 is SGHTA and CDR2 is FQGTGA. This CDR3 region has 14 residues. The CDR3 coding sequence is TGTGCCAGCAGCTTATCTCAAGAGTTCGGTGGCTACACCTTC. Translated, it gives CASSLSQEFGGYTF.

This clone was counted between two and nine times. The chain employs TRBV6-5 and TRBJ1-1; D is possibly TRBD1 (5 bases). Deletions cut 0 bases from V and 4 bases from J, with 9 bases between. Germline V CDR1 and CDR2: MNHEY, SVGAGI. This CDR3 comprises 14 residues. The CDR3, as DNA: TGTGCCAGCAGTTACTCTCGGGGGAGCACTGAAGCTTTCTTT. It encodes CASSYSRGSTEAFF.

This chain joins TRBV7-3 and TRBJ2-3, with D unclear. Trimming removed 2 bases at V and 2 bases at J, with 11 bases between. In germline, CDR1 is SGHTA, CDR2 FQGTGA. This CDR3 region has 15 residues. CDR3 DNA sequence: TGTGCCAGCAGCTTAGGCGACGGGTACACAGATACGCAGTATTTT. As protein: CASSLGDGYTDTQYF. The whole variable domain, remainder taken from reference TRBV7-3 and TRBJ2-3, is GAGVSQTPSNKVTEKGKYVELRCDPISGHTALYWYRQSLGQGPEFLIYFQGTGAADDSGLPNDRFFAVRPEGSVSTLKIQRTERGDSAVYLCASSLGDGYTDTQYFGPGTRLTVL.

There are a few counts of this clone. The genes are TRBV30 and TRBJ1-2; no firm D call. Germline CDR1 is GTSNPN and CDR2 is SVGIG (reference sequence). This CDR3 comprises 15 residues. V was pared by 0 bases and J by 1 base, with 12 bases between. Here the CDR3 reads CAWSVILGNNYGYTF. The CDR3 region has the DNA TGTGCCTGGAGTGTTATCTTGGGGAATAACTATGGCTACACCTTC.